Here is one T cell receptor (beta chain) with its context. No antigen is known for it. Base qualities are not at hand, and no much larger clone is one base apart. These data belong to a study of control samples from healthy donors and cancer patients (dated by TCRdb to 2019 to 2021). Receptor libraries were prepared by the immunoSEQ multiplex PCR assay. TCRdb carries this immuneACCESS record with in-frame sequences only. Its versions omit some clonotypes, under half of them owing to an unresolved V gene in the studies checked, with the rest unexplained. For this sample the table gives over 150,000 clones, of which about 90% were detected only once. The ten top clones hold roughly 2.1% of the sample. From a lookup of the germline V gene (reference sequence), CDR1 and CDR2 are SEHNR and FQNEAQ. V ends up 1 base short and J 4 bases short, with an unmatched junction base count of 10. From cysteine to phenylalanine, the CDR3 is 17 amino acids long. The DNA shown is the 51-base CDR3, in frame from base 1.

The clonotype comes from a woman aged 40 to 55 in good health. The receptor chain draws on TRBV7-9 and TRBJ2-3, with 8 bases aligning to TRBD2. The sample was blood. The CDR3 corresponds to CASSLEWAGGRADTQYF. The DNA sequence follows: TGTGCCAGCAGCTTAGAATGGGCGGGGGGCCGCGCAGATACGCAGTATTTT.